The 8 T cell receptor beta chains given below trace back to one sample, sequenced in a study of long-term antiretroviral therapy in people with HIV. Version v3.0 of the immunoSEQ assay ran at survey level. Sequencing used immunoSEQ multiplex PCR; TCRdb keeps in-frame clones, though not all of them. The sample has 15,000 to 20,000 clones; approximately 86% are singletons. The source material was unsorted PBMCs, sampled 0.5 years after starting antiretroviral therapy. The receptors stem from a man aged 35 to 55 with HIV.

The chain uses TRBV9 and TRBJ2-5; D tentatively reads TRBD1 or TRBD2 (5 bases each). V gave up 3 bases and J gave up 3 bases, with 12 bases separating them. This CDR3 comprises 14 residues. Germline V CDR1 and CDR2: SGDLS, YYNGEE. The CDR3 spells CASSGGIIEETQYF. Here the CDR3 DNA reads TGTGCCAGCAGCGGGGGGATTATCGAAGAGACCCAGTACTTC.

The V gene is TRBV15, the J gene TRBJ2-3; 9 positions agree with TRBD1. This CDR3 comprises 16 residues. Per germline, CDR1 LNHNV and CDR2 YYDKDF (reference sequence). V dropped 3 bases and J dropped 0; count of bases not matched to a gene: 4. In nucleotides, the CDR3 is TGTGCCACCAGCAGCTTACAGGGGGCTAGCACAGATACGCAGTATTTT. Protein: CATSSLQGASTDTQYF.

The CDR3 sequence: CASNSPRDGSYEQYF. The CDR3, as DNA: TGTGCCAGTAACTCCCCCCGGGACGGTTCCTACGAGCAGTACTTC. The gene calls are TRBV6-1 and TRBJ2-7, with D perhaps assigned TRBD1 or TRBD2 (5 bases each). Germline V gene lookup returns CDR1 MNHNS and CDR2 SASEGT. The CDR3 consists of 15 residues. The V and J ends lost 9 bases and 1 base respectively, with 19 bases between them.

The CDR3 DNA reads as TGTGCCAGCTCAGCACAGGGTTCGGATTACGAGCAGTACTTC. Its translation: CASSAQGSDYEQYF. J is TRBJ2-7 and V is TRBV18, with D tentatively TRBD1 (6 bases). V was shortened by 5 bases and J by 4 bases, with 15 bases between the two germline ends. The CDR3 is 14 amino acids. Per the germline V gene, CDR1 is KGHSH and CDR2 is LQKENI.

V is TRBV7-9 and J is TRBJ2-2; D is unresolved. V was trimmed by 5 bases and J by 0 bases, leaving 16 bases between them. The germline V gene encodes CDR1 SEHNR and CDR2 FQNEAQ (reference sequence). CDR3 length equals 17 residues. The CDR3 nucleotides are TGTGCCAGCAGCACAGTTAGTAAGGGAACGAACACCGGGGAGCTGTTTTTT. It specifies CASSTVSKGTNTGELFF.

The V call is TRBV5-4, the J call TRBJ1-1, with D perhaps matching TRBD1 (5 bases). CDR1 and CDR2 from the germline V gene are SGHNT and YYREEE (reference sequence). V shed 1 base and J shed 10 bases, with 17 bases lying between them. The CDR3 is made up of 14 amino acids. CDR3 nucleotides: TGTGCCAGCAGCTTGCCGGGGGGGAGGACGGGAGCTTTCTTT. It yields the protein CASSLPGGRTGAFF.

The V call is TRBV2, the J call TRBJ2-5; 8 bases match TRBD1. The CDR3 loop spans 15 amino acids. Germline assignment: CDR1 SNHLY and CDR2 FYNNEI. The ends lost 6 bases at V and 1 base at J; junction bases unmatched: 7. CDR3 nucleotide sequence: TGTGCCAGCAGGGCCCTTACAGGGGGCCAAGAGACCCAGTACTTC. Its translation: CASRALTGGQETQYF.

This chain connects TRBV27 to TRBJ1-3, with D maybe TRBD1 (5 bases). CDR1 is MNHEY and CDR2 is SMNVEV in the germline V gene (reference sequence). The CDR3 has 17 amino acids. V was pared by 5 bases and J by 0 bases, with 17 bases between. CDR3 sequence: CASSVSWGTISGNTIYF. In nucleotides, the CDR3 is TGTGCCAGCAGTGTTAGCTGGGGGACGATCTCTGGAAACACCATATATTTT.